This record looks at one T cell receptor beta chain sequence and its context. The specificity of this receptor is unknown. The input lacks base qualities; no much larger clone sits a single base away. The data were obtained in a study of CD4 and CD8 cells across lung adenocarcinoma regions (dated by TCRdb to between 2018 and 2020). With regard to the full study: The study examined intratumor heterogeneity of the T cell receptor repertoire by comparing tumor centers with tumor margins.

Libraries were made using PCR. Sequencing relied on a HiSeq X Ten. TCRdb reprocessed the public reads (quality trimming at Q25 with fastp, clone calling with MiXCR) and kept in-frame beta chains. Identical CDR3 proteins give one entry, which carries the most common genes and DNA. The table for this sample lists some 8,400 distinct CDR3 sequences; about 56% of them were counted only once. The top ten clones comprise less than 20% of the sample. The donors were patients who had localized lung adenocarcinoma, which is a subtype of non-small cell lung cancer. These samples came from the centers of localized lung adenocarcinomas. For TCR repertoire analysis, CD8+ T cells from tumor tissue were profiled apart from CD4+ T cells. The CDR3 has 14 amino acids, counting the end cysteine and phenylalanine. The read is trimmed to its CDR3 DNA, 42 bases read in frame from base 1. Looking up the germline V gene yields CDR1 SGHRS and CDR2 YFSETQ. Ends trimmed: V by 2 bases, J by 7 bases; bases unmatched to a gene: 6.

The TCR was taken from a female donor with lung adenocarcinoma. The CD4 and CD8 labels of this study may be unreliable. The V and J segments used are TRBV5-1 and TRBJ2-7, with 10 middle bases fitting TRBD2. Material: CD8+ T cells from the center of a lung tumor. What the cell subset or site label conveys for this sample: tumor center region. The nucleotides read TGCGCCAGCAGCTTAGACGGGACTAGCGAGGAGCAGTACTTC. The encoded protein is CASSLDGTSEEQYF.